This TCR beta chain appears in the sequencing data of a study of graft-versus-host responses after intestinal transplantation. This clone occurred once. As yet, its antigen is unknown. Trimming cost V 1 base and J 7 bases, with 7 bases left between them. The CDR3 contains 12 residues. Germline loops: CDR1 MDHEN, CDR2 SYDVKM. Sequenced by immunoSEQ multiplex PCR; TCRdb stores in-frame clones only, minus some. This sample yields about 97,000 clones, of which around 93% are seen a single time; approximately 0.064% belongs to the top ten. V is TRBV28 and J is TRBJ1-2; D call uncertain. The sample was unstimulated CD8+ T cells sorted from spleen or lymph node cells, taken before transplant. The receptor was derived from a human donor who was the organ donor for an intestinal transplant. CDR3 region: CASSLSLFGYTF. CDR3 in DNA: TGTGCCAGCAGTTTATCTTTGTTTGGCTACACCTTC.